The present entry profiles one TCR beta chain with its context. This sample was taken from a study of OX40 agonist ivuxolimab in advanced cancers. Study-level information: As their treatment, patients were administered ivuxolimab, an agonistic anti-OX40 (CD134) antibody.

With 6 bases removed from V and 9 bases from J, the gap between germline ends came to 12 bases. This CDR3 contains 12 residues. CDR1 and CDR2 from the germline V gene are SGHTA and FQGTGA. Assay: immunoSEQ multiplex PCR; the TCRdb copy retains only in-frame clones and omits some. The data show tens of thousands of clones, 85% seen once. The rearrangement joins TRBV7-3 to TRBJ2-1, with D possibly being TRBD1 (5 bases). The TCR sequence derives from an adult with an advanced solid tumor such as melanoma, head and neck, liver or kidney cancer. The sample here was CD4+ or CD8+ T cells sorted from blood, taken in a trial of the OX40 agonist ivuxolimab. CDR3 bases: TGTGCCAGCAGTCTAAGGGGCGGTGAGCAGTTCTTC. It translates to CASSLRGGEQFF.